The T cell receptor beta chain described here comes from a study of T cell changes during pregnancy in multiple sclerosis (dated by TCRdb to about 2019). For the study in its entirety: Changes in the T cell repertoire over the course of pregnancy were examined in this study in women with multiple sclerosis.

Notes on this clone: The specificity of this receptor is unknown. It has no much larger one-base neighbor in the sample; base qualities were not kept.

Taken from the germline V gene, the CDR1 and CDR2 loops are KGHSH and LQKENI. Including cysteine and phenylalanine, the CDR3 has 14 amino acids. Of all the DNA, just the CDR3 is kept, 42 bases in frame from base 1. V loses 4 bases at its end and J loses 7 bases; junction bases beyond the gene matches: 6. Library preparation was by the immunoSEQ multiplex PCR assay. TCRdb obtained this table from immuneACCESS and retained in-frame rearrangements with V and J assigned. These tables miss some clones; where compared with another copy, unresolved V genes account for less than half of the shortfall, and the remainder is unexplained. The table for this sample lists 100,000 to 150,000 clones; 90% to 95% of them were counted only once. The ten largest clones represent approximately 6.2% of the sample.

The rearrangement combines TRBV18 with TRBJ1-5, with 8 bases matching TRBD1. The receptor's source is a female donor with multiple sclerosis, enrolled in a pregnancy study. Specimen: peripheral blood, collected before pregnancy. CDR3 loop: CASSRQGIGQPQHF. The nucleotide sequence reads TGTGCCAGCTCACGACAGGGGATTGGGCAGCCCCAGCATTTT. When the CDR3 is completed using the reference TRBV18 and TRBJ1-5 genes on either side, the full variable domain is NAGVMQNPRHLVRRRGQEARLRCSPMKGHSHVYWYRQLPEEGLKFMVYLQKENIIDESGMPKERFSAEFPKEGPSILRIQQVVRGDSAAYFCASSRQGIGQPQHFGDGTRLSIL.